These 18 T cell receptor beta chains were all obtained from the same sample, sequenced in a study of vaccination effects on CD4 cells after COVID-19. TCRdb keeps only in-frame clones here, not all; method: immunoSEQ multiplex PCR. The sample shows 65,000 to 90,000 clones, over 70% of them seen only once. ViraFEST assay sequencing came after antigen-specific CD4+ T cells were expanded with viral peptide pools. Following 10 days of culture, CD4+ T cells were isolated. According to the study, vaccine recipients showed no prior SARS-CoV-2 infection and negative nucleocapsid antibodies. These TCRs' antigens remain unknown. The sample in question was CD4+ T cells from PBMCs cultured with SARS-CoV-2 spike peptides, obtained before COVID-19 vaccination. The receptors were gathered from a human donor who received a COVID-19 vaccine.

The rearrangement links TRBV24-1 to TRBJ2-5; D is possibly TRBD1 or TRBD2 (5 bases each). Germline CDR1 reads KGHDR; CDR2 reads SFDVKD. V was clipped by 3 bases and J by 5 bases, with 15 bases between them. There are 15 residues in the CDR3. CDR3 loop: CATSDPERGGETQYF. In DNA, the CDR3 is TGTGCCACCAGTGATCCTGAGAGGGGCGGCGAGACCCAGTACTTC.

The chain joins TRBV27 to TRBJ2-2; 13 bases fit TRBD2. The CDR3 is 18 amino acids. V gave up 6 bases and J gave up 5 bases; unmatched junction bases: 12. In germline, CDR1 is MNHEY, CDR2 SMNVEV (reference sequence). The CDR3 DNA sequence: TGTGCCAGCAGCCCCCCGTCGGGACTAGCGGGGCATACCGGGGAGCTGTTTTTT. Encoded protein: CASSPPSGLAGHTGELFF.

V usage is TRBV6-5 and J usage is TRBJ2-7; 7 bases are shared with TRBD2. The CDR3 length is 15 residues. The ends lost 5 bases at V and 3 bases at J; junction bases unmatched: 10. Germline CDR1 MNHEY, CDR2 SVGAGI. Here the CDR3 reads CASSKTSAPNYEQYV. The DNA of the CDR3 is TGTGCCAGCAGTAAAACTAGCGCTCCGAACTACGAGCAGTACGTC.

Concerning this clone: Other DNA sequences in the sample encode the same CDR3. The chain links TRBV3-1 (or the pseudogene TRBV3-2) to TRBJ2-1; no firm D call. Germline lookup yields CDR1 LGHDT and CDR2 YNNKEL (reference sequence). V was clipped by 2 bases and J by 7 bases, with 6 bases between them. This CDR3 has 12 residues. CDR3 loop: CASSQLGNEQFF. The CDR3 DNA sequence: TGTGCCAGCAGCCAACTAGGAAATGAGCAGTTCTTC.

The chain couples TRBV5-1 to TRBJ2-3; D is uncertain. Trimming left V 0 bases short and J 2 bases short, with 7 bases between. Germline CDR1 reads SGHRS; CDR2 reads YFSETQ. This CDR3 contains 14 residues. In DNA form, the CDR3 reads TGCGCCAGCAGCTTGGCCCTTAACACAGATACGCAGTATTTT. It yields the protein CASSLALNTDTQYF.

In this sample, this clone turned up once. This chain links TRBV19 with TRBJ1-5, with D perhaps matching TRBD1 (5 bases). The V end lost 11 bases, the J end lost 1 base, and 15 bases lay between the germline ends. CDR1 and CDR2 from the germline V gene are LNHDA and SQIVND (reference sequence). The CDR3 totals 14 residues. The CDR3 region is CAVKAEGSNQPQHF. The CDR3 DNA reads TGTGCCGTTAAGGCGGAGGGGAGCAATCAGCCCCAGCATTTT.

The genes are TRBV5-1 and TRBJ2-1; TRBD1 matches at 7 bases. CDR3 size: 16 residues. The germline V gene encodes CDR1 SGHRS and CDR2 YFSETQ. V lost 0 bases, J lost 6 bases, and 9 bases stayed unmatched. CDR3 sequence: CASSLVSGGNANEQFF. The CDR3 DNA reads TGCGCCAGCAGCTTGGTTTCAGGGGGAAACGCCAATGAGCAGTTCTTC. The complete variable domain, with remaining parts taken from reference TRBV5-1 and TRBJ2-1, reads KAGVTQTPRYLIKTRGQQVTLSCSPISGHRSVSWYQQTPGQGLQFLFEYFSETQRNKGNFPGRFSGRQFSNSRSEMNVSTLELGDSALYLCASSLVSGGNANEQFFGPGTRLTVL.

The chain joins TRBV4-1 to TRBJ2-1; TRBD1 aligns across 8 bases. V shed 5 bases and J 3 bases; nucleotides not matched to a gene: 3. CDR3 size: 14 residues. Germline V gives CDR1 MGHRA, CDR2 YSYEKL. CDR3 coding DNA: TGCGCCAGCAGCAGAGGACAGGGCTACAATGAGCAGTTCTTC. Encoded protein: CASSRGQGYNEQFF.

J is TRBJ1-2 and V is TRBV5-1, with D tentatively TRBD1 (5 bases). The CDR3 length is 15 residues. Germline CDR1 and CDR2: SGHRS and YFSETQ. Trimming took 0 bases from V and 3 from J, leaving 12 bases between them. CDR3: CASSLVGGVDYGYTF. The CDR3 nucleotides read TGCGCCAGCAGCTTGGTTGGGGGAGTCGACTATGGCTACACCTTC.

This clone was counted once. The chain combines TRBV6-6 with TRBJ1-2; D uncertain. V lost 2 bases and J 0 bases, leaving 4 bases between the germline ends. Germline-derived CDR1 and CDR2 are MNHNY and SVGAGI (reference sequence). The CDR3 spans 13 residues. The CDR3 bases are TGTGCCAGCAGTTACCAAGCTAACTATGGCTACACCTTC. This gives the protein CASSYQANYGYTF.

This rearrangement joins TRBV24-1 to TRBJ1-2; TRBD1 is a possible D gene (5 bases). The CDR3 runs 15 residues. V dropped 4 bases and J dropped 7 bases, with 18 bases sitting between them. Germline V gives CDR1 KGHDR, CDR2 SFDVKD. The CDR3 here is CATSDPLGGNGGYTF. The CDR3 coding sequence is TGTGCCACCAGTGACCCCCTCGGGGGGAACGGTGGCTACACCTTC.

CDR3 amino acids: CASSLGGGARGETQYF. The CDR3 DNA is TGTGCCAGCAGCTTGGGGGGCGGGGCCAGGGGGGAGACCCAGTACTTC. The V call is TRBV7-2, the J call TRBJ2-5, with D perhaps TRBD1 (7 bases). Trimming took 3 bases from V and 5 from J, leaving 19 bases between them. Germline loops: CDR1 SGHTA, CDR2 FQGNSA. The CDR3 runs to 16 residues.

The chain couples TRBV3-1 (or the pseudogene TRBV3-2) to TRBJ1-2, with a possible D match to TRBD1 (5 bases). V gave up 4 bases and J gave up 3 bases, with 12 bases separating them. This CDR3 comprises 14 residues. Germline CDR1 and CDR2: LGHDT and YNNKEL (reference sequence). The CDR3 is CASSPSGTDYGYTF. The CDR3 nucleotides are TGTGCCAGCAGCCCCTCCGGGACGGACTATGGCTACACCTTC.

The V gene is TRBV3-1 (or the pseudogene TRBV3-2), the J gene TRBJ2-4; a weak D match, TRBD1 (6 bases). Germline CDR1 is LGHDT and CDR2 is YNNKEL (reference sequence). This CDR3 spans 15 amino acids. V was pared by 3 bases and J by 1 base, with 10 bases between. The CDR3 here is CASSHWGPAKNIQYF. CDR3 coding DNA: TGTGCCAGCAGCCATTGGGGGCCGGCCAAAAACATTCAGTACTTC.

The sample holds a few counts of this clone. The chain employs TRBV30 and TRBJ1-1; 10 positions agree with TRBD1. Germline V gene lookup returns CDR1 GTSNPN and CDR2 SVGIG (reference sequence). The CDR3 runs to 14 residues. Germline trimming cut 3 bases from V and 11 bases from J; bases unmatched to any gene: 12. In DNA form, the CDR3 reads TGTGCCTGGAGCTTCGGGACAGGGGCACCCGGGGCTTTCTTT. Amino acids: CAWSFGTGAPGAFF.

V usage is TRBV7-9 and J usage is TRBJ1-1; maybe TRBD1 (5 bases). Trimming took off 4 bases at V and 6 bases at J, with 6 bases between the two ends. CDR1 and CDR2 from the germline V gene are SEHNR and FQNEAQ (reference sequence). The CDR3 sequence is 11 residues long. CDR3 bases: TGTGCCAGCAGCTCGGGACCTGAAGCTTTCTTT. This codes for CASSSGPEAFF.

V usage is TRBV3-1 (or the pseudogene TRBV3-2) and J usage is TRBJ1-3, with D unclear. The germline CDR1 and CDR2 sequences are LGHDT and YNNKEL (reference sequence). V shed 0 bases and J shed 7 bases, with 13 bases lying between them. The CDR3 has 15 residues. The CDR3: CASSQDRRSVNTIYF. The CDR3, as DNA: TGTGCCAGCAGCCAAGATCGGCGTTCCGTTAACACCATATATTTT.

The chain couples TRBV5-1 to TRBJ2-2; D is unresolved. The germline gives CDR1 SGHRS, CDR2 YFSETQ. V was cut by 1 base and J by 1 base, with 5 bases left in between. The CDR3 totals 14 residues. The CDR3 protein is CASSLTENTGELFF. DNA of the CDR3: TGCGCCAGCAGCTTGACGGAGAACACCGGGGAGCTGTTTTTT. Full variable domain (rest looked up from reference TRBV5-1 and TRBJ2-2): KAGVTQTPRYLIKTRGQQVTLSCSPISGHRSVSWYQQTPGQGLQFLFEYFSETQRNKGNFPGRFSGRQFSNSRSEMNVSTLELGDSALYLCASSLTENTGELFFGEGSRLTVL.